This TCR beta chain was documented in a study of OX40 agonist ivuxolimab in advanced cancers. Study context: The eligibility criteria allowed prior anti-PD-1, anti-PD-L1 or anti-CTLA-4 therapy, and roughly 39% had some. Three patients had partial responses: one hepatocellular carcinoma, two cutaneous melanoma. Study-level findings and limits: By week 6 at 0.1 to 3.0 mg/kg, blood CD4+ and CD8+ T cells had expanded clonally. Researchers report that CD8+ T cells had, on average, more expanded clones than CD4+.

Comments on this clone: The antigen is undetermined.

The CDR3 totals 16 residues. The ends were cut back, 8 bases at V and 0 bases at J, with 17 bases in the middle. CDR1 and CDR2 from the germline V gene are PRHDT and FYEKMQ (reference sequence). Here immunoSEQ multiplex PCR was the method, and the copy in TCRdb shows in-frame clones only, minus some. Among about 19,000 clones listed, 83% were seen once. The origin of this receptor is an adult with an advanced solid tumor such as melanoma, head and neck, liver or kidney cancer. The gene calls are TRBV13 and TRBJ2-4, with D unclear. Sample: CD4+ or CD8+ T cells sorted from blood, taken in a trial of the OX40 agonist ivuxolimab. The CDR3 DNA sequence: TGTGCCAGCTCCAGGACGGTCAACCTAGCCAAAAACATTCAGTACTTC. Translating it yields CASSRTVNLAKNIQYF.